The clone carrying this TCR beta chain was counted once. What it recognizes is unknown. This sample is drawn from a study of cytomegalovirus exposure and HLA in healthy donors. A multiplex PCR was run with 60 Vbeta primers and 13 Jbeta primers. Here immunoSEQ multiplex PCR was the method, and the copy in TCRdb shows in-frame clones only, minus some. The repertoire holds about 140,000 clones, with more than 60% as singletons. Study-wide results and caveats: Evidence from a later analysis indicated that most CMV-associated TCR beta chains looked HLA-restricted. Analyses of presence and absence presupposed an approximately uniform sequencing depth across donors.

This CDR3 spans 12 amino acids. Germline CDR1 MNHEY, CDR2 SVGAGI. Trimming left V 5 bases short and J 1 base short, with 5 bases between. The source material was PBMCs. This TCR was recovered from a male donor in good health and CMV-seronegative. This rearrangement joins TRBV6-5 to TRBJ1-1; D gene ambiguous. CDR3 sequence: CASSPPNTEAFF. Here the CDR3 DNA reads TGTGCCAGCAGTCCTCCGAACACTGAAGCTTTCTTT.